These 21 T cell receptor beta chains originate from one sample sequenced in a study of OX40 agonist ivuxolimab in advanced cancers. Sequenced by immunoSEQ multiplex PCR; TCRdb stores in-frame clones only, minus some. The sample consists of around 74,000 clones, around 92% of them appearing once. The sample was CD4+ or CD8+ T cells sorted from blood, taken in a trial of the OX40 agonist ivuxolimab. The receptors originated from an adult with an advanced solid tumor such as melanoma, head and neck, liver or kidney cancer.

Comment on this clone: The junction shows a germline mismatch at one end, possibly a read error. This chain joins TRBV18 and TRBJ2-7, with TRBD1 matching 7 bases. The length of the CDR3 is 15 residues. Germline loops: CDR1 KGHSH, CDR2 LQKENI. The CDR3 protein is CASSQGASQGQRENF. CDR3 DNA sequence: TGTGCCAGCTCACAGGGGGCGTCACAGGGCCAACGCGAAAACTTC.

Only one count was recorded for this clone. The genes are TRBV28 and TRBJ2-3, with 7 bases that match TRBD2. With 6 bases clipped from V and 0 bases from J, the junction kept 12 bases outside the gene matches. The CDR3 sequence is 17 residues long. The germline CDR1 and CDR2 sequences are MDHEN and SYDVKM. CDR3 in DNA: TGTGCCAGCAGGCTAGCTGGCGGGAGCGCTAGCACAGATACGCAGTATTTT. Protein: CASRLAGGSASTDTQYF. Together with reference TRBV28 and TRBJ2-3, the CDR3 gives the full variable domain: DVKVTQSSRYLVKRTGEKVFLECVQDMDHENMFWYRQDPGLGLRLIYFSYDVKMKEKGDIPEGYSVSREKKERFSLILESASTNQTSMYLCASRLAGGSASTDTQYFGPGTRLTVL.

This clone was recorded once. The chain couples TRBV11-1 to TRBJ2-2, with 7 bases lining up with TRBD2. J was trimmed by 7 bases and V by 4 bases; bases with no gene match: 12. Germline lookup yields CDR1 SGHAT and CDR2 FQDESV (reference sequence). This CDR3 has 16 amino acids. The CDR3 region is CASSWTRSGIGGELFF. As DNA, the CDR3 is TGTGCCAGCAGCTGGACCCGGAGCGGGATTGGCGGGGAGCTGTTTTTT. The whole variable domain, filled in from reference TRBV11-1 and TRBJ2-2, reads EAEVAQSPRYKITEKSQAVAFWCDPISGHATLYWYRQILGQGPELLVQFQDESVVDDSQLPKDRFSAERLKGVDSTLKIQPAELGDSAMYLCASSWTRSGIGGELFFGEGSRLTVL.

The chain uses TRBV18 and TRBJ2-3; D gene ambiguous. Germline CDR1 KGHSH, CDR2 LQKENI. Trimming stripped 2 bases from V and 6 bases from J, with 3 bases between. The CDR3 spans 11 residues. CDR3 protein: CASSPADTQYF. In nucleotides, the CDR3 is TGTGCCAGCTCACCAGCCGATACGCAGTATTTT.

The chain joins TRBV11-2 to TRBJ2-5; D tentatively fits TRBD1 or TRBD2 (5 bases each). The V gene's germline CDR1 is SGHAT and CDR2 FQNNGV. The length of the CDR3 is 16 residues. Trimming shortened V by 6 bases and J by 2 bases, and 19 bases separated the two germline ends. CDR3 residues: CASSQGPGRLQETQYF. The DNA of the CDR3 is TGTGCCAGCAGTCAAGGCCCGGGGCGGTTACAAGAGACCCAGTACTTC.

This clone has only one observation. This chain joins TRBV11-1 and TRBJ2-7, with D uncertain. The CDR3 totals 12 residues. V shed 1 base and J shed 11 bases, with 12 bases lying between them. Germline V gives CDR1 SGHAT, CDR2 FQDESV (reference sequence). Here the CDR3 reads CASSLEQGPEYF. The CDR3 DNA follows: TGTGCCAGCAGCTTAGAACAAGGACCGGAGTACTTC.

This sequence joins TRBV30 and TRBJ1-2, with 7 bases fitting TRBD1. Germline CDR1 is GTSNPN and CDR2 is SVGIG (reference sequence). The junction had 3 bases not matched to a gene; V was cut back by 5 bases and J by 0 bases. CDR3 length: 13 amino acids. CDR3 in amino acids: CAWGDRANYGYTF. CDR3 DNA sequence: TGTGCCTGGGGCGACAGGGCTAACTATGGCTACACCTTC.

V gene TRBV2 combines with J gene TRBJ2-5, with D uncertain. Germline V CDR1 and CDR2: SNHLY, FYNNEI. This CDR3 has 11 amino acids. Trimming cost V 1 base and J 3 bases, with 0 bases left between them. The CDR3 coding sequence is TGTGCCAGCAGTGAAGAAGAGACCCAGTACTTC. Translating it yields CASSEEETQYF.

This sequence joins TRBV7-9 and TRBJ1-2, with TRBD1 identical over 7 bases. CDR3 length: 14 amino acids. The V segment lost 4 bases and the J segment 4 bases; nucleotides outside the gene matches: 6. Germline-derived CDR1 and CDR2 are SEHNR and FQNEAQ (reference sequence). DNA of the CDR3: TGTGCCAGCAGCTCTGTGACAGGGAGCTATGGCTACACCTTC. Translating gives CASSSVTGSYGYTF.

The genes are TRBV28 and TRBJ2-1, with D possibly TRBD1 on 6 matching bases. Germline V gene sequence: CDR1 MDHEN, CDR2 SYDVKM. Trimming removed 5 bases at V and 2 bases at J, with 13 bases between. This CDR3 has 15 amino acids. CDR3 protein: CASSPKRGTYNEQFF. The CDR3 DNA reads TGTGCCAGCAGTCCCAAAAGGGGGACCTACAATGAGCAGTTCTTC.

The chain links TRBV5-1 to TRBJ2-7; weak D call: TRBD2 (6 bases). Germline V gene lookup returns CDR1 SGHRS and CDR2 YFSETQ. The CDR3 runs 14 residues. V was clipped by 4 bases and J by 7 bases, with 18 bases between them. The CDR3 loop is CASSRASGEAEQYF. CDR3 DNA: TGCGCCAGCAGCCGGGCGTCGGGGGAGGCAGAGCAGTACTTC.

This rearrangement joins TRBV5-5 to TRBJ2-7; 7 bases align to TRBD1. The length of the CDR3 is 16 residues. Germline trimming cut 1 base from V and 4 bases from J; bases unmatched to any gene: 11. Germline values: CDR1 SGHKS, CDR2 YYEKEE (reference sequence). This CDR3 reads CASSLPLNRGRYEQYF. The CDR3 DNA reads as TGTGCCAGCAGCTTGCCCCTTAACAGGGGCAGATACGAGCAGTACTTC.

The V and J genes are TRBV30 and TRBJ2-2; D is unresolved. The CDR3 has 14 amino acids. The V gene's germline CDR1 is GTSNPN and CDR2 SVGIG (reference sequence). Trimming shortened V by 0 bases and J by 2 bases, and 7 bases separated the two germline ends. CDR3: CAWSVHYNTGELFF. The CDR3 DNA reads TGTGCCTGGAGTGTACACTATAACACCGGGGAGCTGTTTTTT.

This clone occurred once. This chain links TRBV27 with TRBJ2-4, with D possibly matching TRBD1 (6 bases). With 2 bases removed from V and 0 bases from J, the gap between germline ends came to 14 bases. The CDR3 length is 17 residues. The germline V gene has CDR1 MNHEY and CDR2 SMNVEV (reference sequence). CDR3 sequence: CASSLGGPQGAKNIQYF. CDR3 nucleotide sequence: TGTGCCAGCAGTTTAGGGGGCCCACAGGGAGCCAAAAACATTCAGTACTTC.

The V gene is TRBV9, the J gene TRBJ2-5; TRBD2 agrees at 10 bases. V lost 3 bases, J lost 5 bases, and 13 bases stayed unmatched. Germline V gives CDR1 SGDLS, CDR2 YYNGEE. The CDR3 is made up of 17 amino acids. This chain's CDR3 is CASSAGLAAEGMETQYF. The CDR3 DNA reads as TGTGCCAGCAGCGCCGGACTAGCGGCAGAGGGTATGGAGACCCAGTACTTC.

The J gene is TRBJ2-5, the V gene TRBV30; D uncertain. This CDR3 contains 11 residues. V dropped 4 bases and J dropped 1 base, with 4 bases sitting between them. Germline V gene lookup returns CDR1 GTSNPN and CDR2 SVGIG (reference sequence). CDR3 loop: CAWTSQETQYF. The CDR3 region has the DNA TGTGCCTGGACTTCCCAAGAGACCCAGTACTTC.

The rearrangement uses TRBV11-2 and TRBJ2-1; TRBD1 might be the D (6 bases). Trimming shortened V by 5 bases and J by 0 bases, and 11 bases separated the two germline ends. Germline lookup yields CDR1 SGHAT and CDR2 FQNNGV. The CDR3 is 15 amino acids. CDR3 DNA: TGTGCCAGCAGCGTCACAGGGTACTCCTACAATGAGCAGTTCTTC. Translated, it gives CASSVTGYSYNEQFF.

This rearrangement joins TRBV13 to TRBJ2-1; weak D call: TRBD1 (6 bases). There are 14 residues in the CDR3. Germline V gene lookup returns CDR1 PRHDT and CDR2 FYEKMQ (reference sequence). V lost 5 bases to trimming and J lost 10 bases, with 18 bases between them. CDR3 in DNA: TGTGCCAGCAGCGCGAAACAGGGTTTTTGGGAGCAGTTCTTC. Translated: CASSAKQGFWEQFF. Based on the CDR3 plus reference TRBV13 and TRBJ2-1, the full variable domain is AAGVIQSPRHLIKEKRETATLKCYPIPRHDTVYWYQQGPGQDPQFLISFYEKMQSDKGSIPDRFSAQQFSDYHSELNMSSLELGDSALYFCASSAKQGFWEQFFGPGTRLTVL.

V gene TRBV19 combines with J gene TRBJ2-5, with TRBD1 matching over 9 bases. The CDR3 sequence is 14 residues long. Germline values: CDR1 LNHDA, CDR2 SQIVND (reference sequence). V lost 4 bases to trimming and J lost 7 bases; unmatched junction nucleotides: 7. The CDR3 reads CASSTDRGPWTQYF. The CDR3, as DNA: TGTGCCAGTAGTACGGACAGGGGACCTTGGACCCAGTACTTC.

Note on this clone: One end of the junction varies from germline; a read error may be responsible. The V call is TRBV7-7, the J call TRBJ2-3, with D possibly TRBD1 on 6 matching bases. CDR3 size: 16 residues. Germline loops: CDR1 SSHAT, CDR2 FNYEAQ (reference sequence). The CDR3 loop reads CASSQNRAGGTDTQYF. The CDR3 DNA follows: TGTGCTAGCAGCCAAAACAGGGCCGGGGGCACAGATACGCAGTATTTT.

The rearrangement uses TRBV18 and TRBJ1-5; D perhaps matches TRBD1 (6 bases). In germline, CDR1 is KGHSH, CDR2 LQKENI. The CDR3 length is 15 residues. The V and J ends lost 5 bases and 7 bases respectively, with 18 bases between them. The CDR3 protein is CASSIRDGGAQPQHF. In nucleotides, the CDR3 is TGTGCCAGCTCAATCCGAGACGGGGGGGCACAGCCCCAGCATTTT.